This TCR beta chain was recorded in a study of cytomegalovirus exposure and HLA in healthy donors (dated by TCRdb to about 2017). Background on the whole study: An earlier analysis of about 560 of the donors reported about 300 Gb of sequence data and 95 million to 130 million unique TCR beta sequences obtained from about 180 million T cells. To study patterns of TCR occurrence, a later analysis re-analyzed previously published TCR beta repertoires from 666 donors and added high-resolution HLA genotyping. Besides the first cohort of under 700 subjects, a separate validation cohort made up of over a hundred different subjects was used. Several DR-DQ haplotypes were handled as single units for association and clustering because linkage in the cohort was strong. The T cell repertoires of 666 subjects were profiled by immunosequencing and related to cytomegalovirus serostatus. High-throughput TCR immunosequencing, statistical association of individual TCRs with disease status, and machine learning were combined to predict cytomegalovirus infection status. The study aimed to test whether cataloging public T cell receptors could reveal signatures of past pathogen exposure. Rather than using new phenotypic data, the later analysis identified candidate immune exposures from TCR beta sequences and from how often those sequences occurred across donors. HLA typing covered class I and class II loci at four-digit resolution. Roughly 300 gigabases of sequencing data and tens of millions of unique TCR sequences were included in an early release covering roughly 700 HLA-typed donors. On average, roughly 240,000 unique TCR beta nucleotide sequences were sequenced per donor among more than 350 genotyped donors of the cohort, with 15% to 20% of those sequences being non-productive. To decide whether each TCR beta V gene segment behaved as functional or pseudogenic, an earlier analysis of some 580 of the donors relied on high-throughput TCR beta sequencing. A later genetic analysis took genome-wide SNP genotypes for about 65% of the roughly 670 donors and used that subset as a discovery cohort. Donor age, sex, ethnicity and CMV serostatus were collected together with the repertoire data. The genetic ancestry cluster associated with self-reported Caucasian donors included 65% to 90% of the roughly 400 genotyped donors. The number of donors typed differed by locus, with 629-630 for A, B, C, DRB1 and DQB1, around 500 for DQA1, 600 to 610 for DPA1, and about 450 for DPB1. Every discovery cohort repertoire had been produced on one sequencing platform. What the work shows at the level of the full study, not this receptor alone: While some public TCRs were present in many individuals, most TCR sequences turned up only very rarely across donors. According to a later analysis, TCR association rates differed among HLA loci, with DRB1 alleles showing the most associated TCRs and HLA-C alleles showing the fewest. Some IMGT-functional V segments, including TRBV6-2 and TRBV6-3, could not be distinguished by the 87-base-pair reads and were therefore excluded. In the study, some 160 TCR beta chains were listed as associated with cytomegalovirus. Broadly in line with IMGT annotations, most TCR beta V segments showed up in productive rearrangements about 87% or about 30% of the time in an earlier analysis of about 500 of the donors. Several of the top co-occurrence clusters appeared to be linked to parvovirus B19, influenza, CMV and Epstein-Barr virus, according to a later analysis. Some 15 rarely observed V segments, including chromosome 9 orphons, were excluded from the earlier analysis of approximately 500 of the donors because counts were too low. The classifier was reported to diagnose cytomegalovirus status with high specificity and sensitivity in both the original cohort and the validation cohort. Linkage disequilibrium might explain the correlated functional status among segregating V segments, but an unknown experimental factor could not be excluded. A later analysis associated some 17,000 TCR beta sequences with specific HLA alleles at a false discovery rate of 0.05. A cluster of highly shared sequence variants was judged likely to represent a technical artifact of the sequencing pipeline. A few of the identified cytomegalovirus-associated TCR beta chains were confirmed in vitro to be specific for cytomegalovirus antigens. In this cohort, only TCR beta chains were sequenced, and detectable features were limited by the absence of alpha or paired-chain data. A further reported finding was that TCR beta sequences accurately predicted the HLA-A and HLA-B alleles for most subjects in the first cohort. The presence/absence analyses assumed that sequencing depth was roughly uniform across donors, and that assumption may not be true. According to a later genetic analysis, donors in an Asian-associated ancestry cluster had fewer N-insertions in productive TCRs than the roughly 670-donor mean. In a later analysis, most CMV-associated TCR beta chains were found to appear HLA-restricted, with HLA associations seemingly driven largely by CMV exposure. An association between a missense DCLRE1C variant and V-gene and J-gene trimming of TCR beta chains was found in a later genetic analysis and replicated in an independent cohort. A later analysis found that HLA-associated TCR beta chains were more clonally expanded and had lower generation probabilities than equally common non-associated chains. Immune exposure information for the cohort was limited to CMV serostatus. Assigning TCR associations to individual alleles was difficult when HLA alleles, especially DR and DQ, strongly co-occurred. The authors suggested that the approach could potentially be extended to other disease states and immunological phenotypes. Because some donors lacked HLA typing at each locus, the association tests relied only on the typed subset.

The cohort was made up of 666 healthy bone marrow donors. At the time of sampling, all cohort members were nominally healthy, though unrecorded immune exposures were likely present. The donor tested CMV seropositive, placing the donor among the 289 seropositive members of the cohort. A peripheral blood sample was collected from each donor, and TCR beta sequencing was performed on peripheral blood mononuclear cells. Genomic DNA extraction from the blood cell samples was performed with the Qiagen DNeasy Blood Extraction Kit. The CDR3 covers 14 residues, taking in both the cysteine and the phenylalanine. This entry keeps only the CDR3 DNA: 42 bases, framed from base 1. V sheds 0 bases and J sheds 2 bases, leaving 5 bases between their ends. CDR1 and CDR2 (SGHAT, FQNNGV) derive from the germline V gene. The library came from the immunoSEQ multiplex PCR assay. For the multiplex PCR, a mixture combining 60 forward primers for TCR Vbeta segments and 13 reverse primers for TCR Jbeta segments was used. The CDR3 region of rearranged TCR beta genes was amplified from genomic DNA by a multiplex PCR assay. The Illumina HiSeq System was used to sequence the amplified TCR beta libraries as 87-base-pair reads. Per the authors' processing: In a later analysis, roughly 80 million unique TCR beta chains were counted across the 500 to 850 repertoires, and approximately 11 million of these chains were shared by at least two donors. Raw reads were error-corrected and collapsed into unique sequences with a nearest-neighbor algorithm that merged closely related sequences to remove PCR and sequencing errors. Alignment of CDR3 sequences to IMGT reference sequences was used to assign V, D and J gene segments. For a sequence to be retained, a match of at least six nucleotides to both a V gene segment and a J gene segment was required. Rearrangements were classified as productive when the CDR3 lacked stop codons and remained in frame with V and J, and all other rearrangements were classified as non-productive. Following IMGT convention, CDR3 was defined as the stretch from the second conserved V-encoded cysteine to the conserved J-encoded phenylalanine. Sequences without an unambiguous match to a single V gene segment were excluded from the earlier analysis of about 640 of the donors. In an earlier analysis of around 590 of the donors, a V segment was called functional when productive rearrangements were above 56.7%, and segregating when the standard deviation between donors exceeded 5%. To diagnose cytomegalovirus status from the catalog of TCR beta chain sequences, a statistical classification framework was built. A later analysis assigned V and J genes by comparing TCR nucleotide sequences with IMGT/GENE-DB human TR gene sequences. In a later analysis, CDR3 sequences and most-parsimonious VDJ recombination scenarios were assigned using the TCRdist pipeline. In a later analysis, each TCR beta chain was defined by its CDR3 amino acid sequence together with its V-gene family, and reads lacking a unique V-gene family were excluded. In a later analysis, 450 to 600 highly shared, low-generation-probability nucleotide sequences were removed to address suspected cross-contamination and a sequencing artifact. In a later analysis, a clonal expansion index was calculated for each public chain from normalized within-repertoire ranks of inferred template counts. Generation probabilities in a later analysis came from a VDJ recombination model fitted to out-of-frame rearrangements, and those results were checked against IGoR. In a later analysis, hypergeometric tests were used to score TCR-TCR, TCR-HLA and TCR-CMV co-occurrence, with a repertoire-size bias correction applied to TCR pairs. A later analysis estimated false discovery rates by permuting HLA or CMV assignments 20 times. In a later analysis, co-occurring TCRs were grouped using DBSCAN, with TCRdist sequence similarity added in when clustering inside HLA-allele-positive subsets. For co-occurrence clustering, repertoires with fewer than 30,000 or more than 120,000 public chains were excluded, along with roughly 5 repertoires with anomalous nucleotide sharing. The table was pulled from immuneACCESS by TCRdb, which kept in-frame rearrangements only. Such tables lose some clones; where checked, under half of the loss comes from unresolved V genes, and the rest has no known cause. V, J and clone size reflect that table, while D and trimming were determined from the DNA. Counted in this sample were 100,000 to 150,000 clones; around four fifths of them appeared once. 20% of the sample rests with the top ten.

A remark on this clone: What antigen it recognizes has not been identified. It has no much larger one-base neighbor in the sample; base qualities were not kept.

The sequence joins TRBV11-2 to TRBJ1-3; the D gene is perhaps TRBD1, on 5 matching bases. The TCR comes from a man between 18 and 29 years old in good health and CMV-seropositive. Input material: PBMCs. The CDR3 amino acid sequence is: CASSLDRAGNTIYF. In nucleotides, the sequence is TGTGCCAGCAGCTTAGACAGGGCTGGAAACACCATATATTTT.